Presented here are 5 T cell receptor beta chains from one specimen sequenced in a study of blood T cell repertoires in COVID-19 (dated by TCRdb to the early 2020s). To prepare the library, the immunoSEQ multiplex PCR assay was applied. The source is immuneACCESS, and TCRdb retained only in-frame sequences with V and J called. Part of the clones is not carried over; for the studies checked, unresolved V genes explain less than half of this, and the remainder is unexplained. In this sample the table shows hundreds of thousands of clones, about 86% of which occur a single time. The ten largest account for about 1.3% of the sample. Sequencing used peripheral blood. The receptor set was obtained from a man older than 75 with acute or convalescent COVID-19.

V usage is TRBV6-5 and J usage is TRBJ1-1; D may be TRBD1 (6 bases). This CDR3 is 16 amino acids long. The V gene lost 4 bases and the J gene lost 3 bases, with 18 bases spanning the gap. Germline assignment: CDR1 MNHEY and CDR2 SVGAGI. The CDR3, as DNA: TGTGCCAGCAGTTCTTCAACACAGGGAGGGGACACTGAAGCTTTCTTT. Protein: CASSSSTQGGDTEAFF.

This clone has only a few counts. This chain connects TRBV5-6 to TRBJ1-2; D not certain. Trimming removed 0 bases at V and 8 bases at J, with 17 bases between. Germline V CDR1 and CDR2: SGHDT, YYEEEE. The CDR3 is 15 residues long. The CDR3 bases are TGTGCCAGCAGCTTGGGGCCCGTGGAGTTTGTAGGCTACACCTTC. Its translation: CASSLGPVEFVGYTF. The variable domain in full, with the rest retrieved from reference TRBV5-6 and TRBJ1-2, is DAGVTQSPTHLIKTRGQQVTLRCSPKSGHDTVSWYQQALGQGPQFIFQYYEEEERQRGNFPDRFSGHQFPNYSSELNVNALLLGDSALYLCASSLGPVEFVGYTFGSGTRLTVV.

V and J are TRBV15 and TRBJ1-1, with a tentative D call TRBD1 (6 bases). The CDR3 is made up of 16 amino acids. Deletions cut 0 bases from V and 4 bases from J, with 15 bases between. Germline assignment: CDR1 LNHNV and CDR2 YYDKDF (reference sequence). DNA for the CDR3: TGTGCCACCAGCAGAGATAGGTGGCAGGGGATCACTGAAGCTTTCTTT. Amino acid sequence: CATSRDRWQGITEAFF.

The rearrangement links TRBV19 to TRBJ2-1; TRBD1 is a possible D gene (7 bases). V shed 6 bases and J shed 3 bases, with 15 bases lying between them. The CDR3 loop spans 15 amino acids. CDR1 and CDR2 from the germline V gene are LNHDA and SQIVND (reference sequence). The CDR3 sequence: CASSRRGQSYNEQFF. For the CDR3, the DNA is TGTGCCAGTAGCCGGAGGGGACAGAGCTACAATGAGCAGTTCTTC. The full variable domain, completed using reference TRBV19 and TRBJ2-1, is DGGITQSPKYLFRKEGQNVTLSCEQNLNHDAMYWYRQDPGQGLRLIYYSQIVNDFQKGDIAEGYSVSREKKESFPLTVTSAQKNPTAFYLCASSRRGQSYNEQFFGPGTRLTVL.

This rearrangement joins TRBV5-4 to TRBJ2-6, with D perhaps matching TRBD1 (6 bases). The germline CDR1 and CDR2 sequences are SGHNT and YYREEE (reference sequence). V lost 3 bases, J lost 1 base, and 17 bases lay in between. This CDR3 contains 18 residues. The CDR3 bases are TGTGCCAGCAGCTATCGGGCAGGGGCGAGGTCTGGGGCCAACGTCCTGACTTTC. Its protein product is CASSYRAGARSGANVLTF.